The clone carrying this T cell receptor (beta chain) occurred many times. Its antigen is unknown. CDR3-region Arm-PCR and iRepertoire HTBI primers produced the TCR beta libraries. TCRdb independently ran MiXCR on the multiplex PCR reads; one entry per CDR3 protein. This sample has roughly 400,000 distinct CDR3 sequences, with approximately 15% found just once. This specimen belongs to a study of regulatory T cells in long-lasting Graves disease. Study-wide results and caveats: Relative to new patients (approximately 1,000), persistent patients exhibited greater sharing of public clonotypes (approximately 2,800).

Germline values: CDR1 SEHNR, CDR2 FQNEAQ (reference sequence). V gave up 6 bases and J gave up 8 bases; unmatched junction bases: 10. CDR3 length: 14 residues. Sample time point: newly diagnosed GD, antithyroid drugs for less than 3 months. From RNA extracted from PBMCs, the TCR library was made. The sample was also linked to a second study, of T cells in Graves' hyperthyroidism and ophthalmopathy. That report adds: HTBI primers were the set used in a first-round RT-PCR of the TCR CDR3.

The sequencing used peripheral blood mononuclear cells (PBMCs), collected at new diagnosis, from a patient treated with antithyroid drugs. The chain carries TRBV7-9 and TRBJ2-4; the match to TRBD1 covers 7 bases. This clonotype was obtained from a woman aged 40-49 years with Graves disease. CDR3 sequence: CASRTDRAGDIQYF. The CDR3 DNA is TGTGCCAGCAGAACAGACAGGGCCGGGGACATTCAGTACTTC.